This T cell receptor beta chain was sequenced during a study of cytomegalovirus exposure and HLA in healthy donors. Study-level background: Roughly 80 million unique TCRs from HLA-typed donors made up an early data release.

Whole-study results and caveats: Both high specificity and high sensitivity reportedly marked the classifier's diagnosis of cytomegalovirus status. In an earlier analysis, most TCR beta V segments were productive about 87% or about 30% of the time.

PCR was performed using 60 Vbeta and 13 Jbeta primers. Generated by immunoSEQ multiplex PCR, the TCRdb table keeps only in-frame clones and is missing some. The sample shows under 150,000 clones, 50% to 75% of them seen only once. The germline V gene encodes CDR1 MDHEN and CDR2 SYDVKM. V shed 3 bases and J shed 1 base, with 9 bases lying between them. The CDR3 is 14 residues long. This clone occurred a few times. Its antigen is as yet unknown. The chain is built from TRBV28 and TRBJ1-2, with D possibly TRBD1 on 5 matching bases. This TCR derives from a woman in her forties in good health and CMV-seronegative. The sample comprised PBMCs. CDR3 bases: TGTGCCAGCAGTTTGGAGACAGTTAACTATGGCTACACCTTC. This sequence encodes CASSLETVNYGYTF.